A selection of T cell receptor beta chains follows, all from one sample in a study of molecular identifiers for immune sequencing clone quantification. TCRdb processed the PCR reads anew with MiXCR; each CDR3 protein has one entry. The data contain about 32,000 distinct CDR3 sequences, approximately 19% of them singletons. The material sequenced was naive CD8+ T cells from blood, with Jurkat cell RNA spiked in. Receptors originate from a human donor in good health. Some libraries in this study had Jurkat cell RNA spiked in. Each CDR3 is given with its conserved first and last residue. D genes are given only for firm matches. Rows may omit the clone size; those that give it use once, few, many or a size class.

clone_size d_call j_call v_call cdr3_nt cdr3_aa
- TRBD2 TRBJ2-2 TRBV12-3/TRBV12-4 TGTGCCAGCAGTTTTCTCCTAGGGATTAGCGGGGAGCAGGTGTCGGCCGGGGAGCTGTTTTTT CASSFLLGISGEQVSAGELFF
many TRBD1 TRBJ2-3 TRBV18 TGTGCCAGCTCACCTAGGGACAGAGGTACAGATACGCAGTATTTT CASSPRDRGTDTQYF
many TRBD1 TRBJ2-5 TRBV2 TGTGCCAGCAGAACAGGGGGACAAGAGACCCAGTACTTC CASRTGGQETQYF
few TRBD2 TRBJ2-3 TRBV13 TGTGCCAGCTCGGGACTAGCGGGGGCCACTAGCACAGATACGCAGTATTTT CASSGLAGATSTDTQYF
many - TRBJ2-4 TRBV30 TGTGCCTGGAGTGGGGCCAGGGAATTAGCCAAAAACATTCAGTACTTC CAWSGARELAKNIQYF
few TRBD2 TRBJ2-5 TRBV20-1 TGCAGTGCCAAACCCGGGACTAGCGTCTTTGAGACCCAGTACTTC CSAKPGTSVFETQYF
medium-sized TRBD1 TRBJ2-5 TRBV29-1 TGCAGCGTTGAAACAGGGGCCCTCCAAGAGACCCAGTACTTC CSVETGALQETQYF
medium-sized - TRBJ2-4 TRBV7-2 TGTGCCAGCAGCCCGACGATGGACATTCAGTACTTC CASSPTMDIQYF
few - TRBJ1-5 TRBV27 TGTGCCAGCAGTTTACGGGGTTTGAATCAGCCCCAGCATTTT CASSLRGLNQPQHF
- - TRBJ2-1 TRBV20-1 TGCAGTGCTAGAGTTCGGGGGAATTCAAGCTCCTACAATGAGCAGTTCTTC CSARVRGNSSSYNEQFF
many - TRBJ2-5 TRBV10-3 TGTGCCATCAGTGAGCCCACACTACCCACAGACAGACAAGAGACCCAGTACTTC CAISEPTLPTDRQETQYF
few - TRBJ2-1 TRBV5-3 TGTGCCAGAAGCCAACATTCAAGGGAAGGGAACTACAATGAGCAGTTCTTC CARSQHSREGNYNEQFF
many TRBD1 TRBJ1-2 TRBV29-1 TGCAGCGTACCCACCCCGACCGGACAGGGTGGGGGCTACACCTTC CSVPTPTGQGGGYTF
few TRBD1 TRBJ2-2 TRBV19 TGTGCCAGTAGTATTGGTTGGTCTCGTCAGGGGGCGACCGGGGAGCTGTTTTTT CASSIGWSRQGATGELFF
many TRBD2 TRBJ2-5 TRBV7-2 TGTGCCAGCAGCACCCTAGCGGGAGGGACCCAGACCCAGTACTTC CASSTLAGGTQTQYF
many - TRBJ2-5 TRBV11-2 TGTGCCAGCAAACTCCTTCCCGCCCAAGAGACCCAGTACTTC CASKLLPAQETQYF
many TRBD1 TRBJ2-7 TRBV7-6 TGTGCCAGCAGCCTCGGGACAGACTCCTACGAGCAGTACTTC CASSLGTDSYEQYF
many - TRBJ2-7 TRBV30 TGTGCCTGGAGTGTAAGCAATAGCTACGAGCAGTACTTC CAWSVSNSYEQYF
- - TRBJ2-7 TRBV6-5 TGTGCCAGCAGGGATGAACCTCTTGACAGCTACGAGCGGTACTTC CASRDEPLDSYERYF
many - TRBJ2-3 TRBV4-1 TGCGCCAGCAGCCGGTCCGGGGCTGGCACAGATACGCAGTATTTT CASSRSGAGTDTQYF
many - TRBJ2-3 TRBV3-1 TGTGCCAGCAGCCAAGCGGGCGAGGTGAATACGCAGTATTTT CASSQAGEVNTQYF
medium-sized TRBD1 TRBJ2-5 TRBV4-3 TGCGCCAGCAGCCAAGTCGCCCAGGGGGTGGAGACCCAGTACTTC CASSQVAQGVETQYF